This record looks at one TCR beta chain sequence and its context. The method was immunoSEQ multiplex PCR; TCRdb's version includes in-frame clones alone and lacks a portion of them. The sample carries roughly 480,000 clones, around 80% recorded once. This specimen belongs to a study of shared clonotypes between healthy human individuals. The CDR3 contains 19 residues. Trimming stripped 3 bases from V and 2 bases from J, with 25 bases between. CDR1 and CDR2 from the germline V gene are SGDLS and YYNGEE. Sequencing was performed on PBMCs. The rearrangement uses TRBV9 and TRBJ2-3; D gene ambiguous. The receptor's source is a woman aged 40 to 50 in good health. Some clones in this sample may be carry-over from other donors' samples. CDR3 loop: CASSGNRQVSFSNTDTQYF. The CDR3 DNA reads TGTGCCAGCAGCGGAAATCGACAAGTCTCCTTTTCTAACACAGATACGCAGTATTTT.